The 19 T cell receptor beta chains presented below share a single source sample, sequenced in a study of spatial heterogeneity in lung cancer (dated by TCRdb to between 2019 and 2020). On the study overall, not on this receptor specifically: The tumor nonsynonymous mutation count correlated with the number of expanded alpha and beta TCRs within the tumor.

The time point label of this sample denotes: sample taken at primary tumor resection. The method was 5' RACE. Reads for this sample came from a NextSeq 500. TCRdb reprocessed the public reads (quality trimming at Q25 with fastp, clone calling with MiXCR) and kept in-frame beta chains. Here each entry gathers all rows of one CDR3 protein and keeps the most common genes and DNA. Within this sample are around 7,000 distinct CDR3 sequences, with around 15% of them counted one time only. The ten largest clones capture around 9% of the sample. Their antigen targets remain unknown. The source material was lung tumor tissue, sampled at surgery. These receptors all come from a female donor with early-stage non-small cell lung cancer.

This clonotype was observed many times. The chain joins TRBV6-2 or TRBV6-3 to TRBJ2-3; TRBD1 aligns across 7 bases. The CDR3 loop spans 16 amino acids. Per the germline V gene, CDR1 is MNHEY and CDR2 is SVGEGT. V gave up 0 bases and J gave up 2 bases; unmatched junction bases: 5. CDR3 protein: CASSYSKGAFTDTQYF. The CDR3 nucleotides are TGTGCCAGCAGTTACTCGAAGGGGGCTTTCACAGATACGCAGTATTTT.

By frequency in the sample, this clonotype is medium-sized. This chain links TRBV18 with TRBJ2-7; 9 bases are shared with TRBD1. This CDR3 comprises 16 residues. From germline, CDR1 is KGHSH and CDR2 LQKENI. Unmatched junction bases numbered 8, after V lost 3 bases and J lost 2 bases. CDR3 sequence reads: CASSPIPGQGPYEQYF. The CDR3 DNA follows: TGTGCCAGCTCACCGATCCCGGGACAGGGCCCCTACGAGCAGTACTTC. The variable domain in full, with the rest retrieved from reference TRBV18 and TRBJ2-7, is NAGVMQNPRHLVRRRGQEARLRCSPMKGHSHVYWYRQLPEEGLKFMVYLQKENIIDESGMPKERFSAEFPKEGPSILRIQQVVRGDSAAYFCASSPIPGQGPYEQYFGPGTRLTVT.

This clonotype was found many times. As DNA, the CDR3 is TGTGCCAGCAGGGTCTCCCCCGGGGGGCTCTACACTGAAGCTTTCTTT. It is translated as CASRVSPGGLYTEAFF. V usage is TRBV5-5 and J usage is TRBJ1-1, with D possibly matching TRBD1 (6 bases). V lost 5 bases and J 3 bases, leaving 20 bases between the germline ends. The CDR3 length is 16 residues. Germline CDR1 SGHKS, CDR2 YYEKEE (reference sequence).

By sample share, this clonotype is medium-sized. The V gene is TRBV7-9, the J gene TRBJ1-1; the D is unclear. The germline V and J ends were trimmed by 5 bases and 5 bases, with 18 bases remaining between them. The CDR3 is made up of 15 amino acids. Germline lookup yields CDR1 SEHNR and CDR2 FQNEAQ (reference sequence). Here the CDR3 DNA reads TGTGCCAGCAGCCATCTATCGAACACCGTGACTGAAGCTTTCTTT. Residues: CASSHLSNTVTEAFF.

This clonotype counts as medium-sized. V gene TRBV6-6 combines with J gene TRBJ1-1, with TRBD1 as a possible D gene (5 bases). CDR3 length equals 13 residues. Germline V lookup: CDR1 MNHNY, CDR2 SVGAGI (reference sequence). V lost 10 bases and J lost 0, with 12 bases in between. CDR3 protein: CATRQTMNTEAFF. The DNA of the CDR3 is TGTGCCACTCGACAGACCATGAACACTGAAGCTTTCTTT.

This clonotype was counted many times. V gene TRBV6-2 or TRBV6-3 combines with J gene TRBJ1-6; D ambiguous. This CDR3 has 14 amino acids. CDR1 is MNHEY and CDR2 is SVGEGT in the germline V gene. V was trimmed by 3 bases and J by 8 bases, leaving 11 bases between them. CDR3 loop: CASSYAGSYSPLHF. The DNA of the CDR3 is TGTGCCAGCAGTTATGCAGGATCTTATTCACCCCTCCACTTT.

This clonotype was detected many times. V usage is TRBV6-1 and J usage is TRBJ1-5, with 10 nucleotides matching TRBD1. Germline V gene lookup returns CDR1 MNHNS and CDR2 SASEGT. The CDR3 consists of 17 residues. Trimming cost V 8 bases and J 5 bases; bases outside gene matches: 15. The CDR3 DNA reads TGTGCCAGCGCGCTTTTTGGGGGACAGGGGAGCGATCAGCCCCAGCATTTT. Its protein product is CASALFGGQGSDQPQHF.

This clonotype is medium-sized (0.01 to 0.1%) by share. The chain employs TRBV27 and TRBJ2-1, with TRBD2 identical over 7 bases. CDR3 length: 14 amino acids. V lost 2 bases to trimming and J lost 10 bases; unmatched junction nucleotides: 8. Germline V CDR1 and CDR2: MNHEY, SMNVEV (reference sequence). In DNA form, the CDR3 reads TGTGCCAGCAGTTTAATAAAGCGGGGAAACGAGCAGTTCTTC. It yields the protein CASSLIKRGNEQFF.

This clonotype was detected many times. This chain links TRBV5-1 with TRBJ1-2; TRBD1 is a possible D gene (6 bases). Per the germline V gene, CDR1 is SGHRS and CDR2 is YFSETQ. This CDR3 contains 16 residues. V gave up 0 bases and J gave up 3 bases, with 15 bases separating them. Here the CDR3 reads CASSLAGGRGDYGYTF. The DNA of the CDR3 is TGCGCCAGCAGCTTGGCGGGGGGGCGAGGGGACTATGGCTACACCTTC.

This clonotype was seen many times. This chain links TRBV12-3 or TRBV12-4 with TRBJ1-4, with 7 nucleotides matching TRBD1. The CDR3 has 14 amino acids. With V trimmed by 5 bases and J by 7 bases, 7 bases remained unmatched. The CDR3, as DNA: TGTGCCAGCAGTCCTGGGGGGACAGTTGAAAAACTGTTTTTT. Translated: CASSPGGTVEKLFF.

By sample fraction, this clonotype is medium-sized. CDR3 sequence: CASTPRVGDNTEAFF. The CDR3, as DNA: TGTGCCAGCACCCCACGGGTAGGAGATAACACTGAAGCTTTCTTT. V usage is TRBV6-5 and J usage is TRBJ1-1, with D unclear. Between the trimmed V and J ends, which lost 7 bases and 2 bases, there was a span of 17 bases. CDR3 length equals 15 residues. CDR1 MNHEY and CDR2 SVGAGI come from the germline V gene.

This clonotype was seen repeatedly, ten times or more. The chain is built from TRBV28 and TRBJ1-6; D call uncertain. Trimming left V 7 bases short and J 7 bases short, with 11 bases between. CDR3 length equals 13 residues. The germline CDR1 and CDR2 sequences are MDHEN and SYDVKM. The CDR3 nucleotides are TGTGCCAGCACCTTGGGAGGGAATTCACCCCTCCACTTT. This translates into CASTLGGNSPLHF.

This clonotype was counted many times. The chain couples TRBV7-9 to TRBJ2-7; D gene uncertain. V lost 3 bases and J lost 6, with 6 bases in between. CDR1 is SEHNR and CDR2 is FQNEAQ in the germline V gene (reference sequence). This CDR3 is 11 amino acids long. DNA for the CDR3: TGTGCCAGCAGCTTTTTCGGCGAGCAGTACTTC. Residues: CASSFFGEQYF.

This clonotype is medium-sized in the sample. The rearrangement links TRBV6-1 to TRBJ1-5; 9 nucleotides agree with TRBD1. The germline CDR1 and CDR2 sequences are MNHNS and SASEGT. The CDR3 has 12 residues. V dropped 9 bases and J dropped 5; count of bases not matched to a gene: 2. CDR3 nucleotides: TGTGCCAGTGGGACAGGGCATCAGCCCCAGCATTTT. Encoded protein: CASGTGHQPQHF.

This clonotype was recorded at least ten times. CDR3 bases: TGCAGTGCTAGTCCCGGCAGCTCCTACGAGCAGTACTTC. It is translated as CSASPGSSYEQYF. The V gene is TRBV20-1, the J gene TRBJ2-7; D ambiguous. The CDR3 has 13 amino acids. V was trimmed by 3 bases and J by 0 bases, leaving 9 bases between them. Germline assignment: CDR1 DFQATT and CDR2 SNEGSKA (reference sequence).

Judged by abundance, this clonotype is medium-sized. The gene calls are TRBV6-2 or TRBV6-3 and TRBJ2-1, with D possibly being TRBD1 or TRBD2 (5 bases each). V lost 5 bases, J lost 0 bases, and 14 bases lay in between. This CDR3 region has 16 residues. The germline CDR1 and CDR2 sequences are MNHEY and SVGEGT. CDR3 sequence (DNA): TGTGCCAGCAGTGATCCGGGACCCAGCTCCTACAATGAGCAGTTCTTC. Translation: CASSDPGPSSYNEQFF.

This clonotype was recorded at least ten times. This chain joins TRBV7-9 and TRBJ2-5, with 7 bases matching TRBD2. The CDR3 consists of 13 residues. Unmatched junction bases numbered 5, after V lost 5 bases and J lost 5 bases. In germline, CDR1 is SEHNR, CDR2 FQNEAQ (reference sequence). CDR3: CASSPSGGETQYF. As DNA, the CDR3 is TGTGCCAGCAGCCCTAGCGGCGGGGAGACCCAGTACTTC.

In this sample, this clonotype is medium-sized. V gene TRBV19 combines with J gene TRBJ1-5; 12 bases are a match to TRBD1. This CDR3 has 15 residues. The V segment lost 5 bases and the J segment 6 bases; nucleotides outside the gene matches: 5. Germline V gene lookup returns CDR1 LNHDA and CDR2 SQIVND (reference sequence). The CDR3 region has the DNA TGTGCCAGTAGTTTGGGACAGGGGGCCGTTCAGCCCCAGCATTTT. Protein: CASSLGQGAVQPQHF.

This clonotype came up many times. The chain joins TRBV20-1 to TRBJ1-4; D perhaps matches TRBD1 (6 bases). The V gene lost 5 bases and the J gene lost 7 bases, with 14 bases spanning the gap. CDR1 and CDR2 from the germline V gene are DFQATT and SNEGSKA (reference sequence). The CDR3 sequence is 13 residues long. The CDR3 bases are TGCAGTGCTTCATTCGGGACACGTGAAAAACTGTTTTTT. This translates into CSASFGTREKLFF.